Listed here are 10 T cell receptor beta chains from one sample, sequenced in a study of radiation and T cells in renal cell carcinoma. Assay used: immunoSEQ multiplex PCR; TCRdb lists only in-frame clones, some missing. This sample has about 130,000 clones, with approximately 75% found just once. The time point denotes: blood 2 weeks post-SBRT. The sample's treatment: 15 Gy SBRT to primary tumor, nephrectomy 4 weeks later. The source material was blood, sampled from a patient whose treatment included radiotherapy and nephrectomy. The receptors were gathered from a woman aged 55-69 years with renal cell carcinoma.

The chain is built from TRBV6-1 and TRBJ2-2; TRBD1 might be the D (5 bases). Trimming shortened V by 3 bases and J by 1 base, and 6 bases separated the two germline ends. The CDR3 loop spans 14 amino acids. The germline V gene encodes CDR1 MNHNS and CDR2 SASEGT. The CDR3 protein is CASSDRVNTGELFF. CDR3 nucleotide sequence: TGTGCCAGCAGTGACAGGGTGAACACCGGGGAGCTGTTTTTT.

The chain combines TRBV30 with TRBJ2-3, with D possibly being TRBD2 (6 bases). Trimming pared 3 bases from V and 6 bases from J, leaving 16 bases between. The CDR3 has 14 residues. From germline, CDR1 is GTSNPN and CDR2 SVGIG (reference sequence). The CDR3 DNA reads as TGTGCCTGGAGGTTTGGGGAGGAGCGGGATACGCAGTATTTT. The encoded protein is CAWRFGEERDTQYF.

The genes are TRBV6-5 and TRBJ1-2; 7 bases are a match to TRBD1. Germline CDR1 is MNHEY and CDR2 is SVGAGI. J lost 4 bases, V lost 4 bases, and 9 bases had no gene match. The CDR3 spans 15 residues. For the CDR3, the DNA is TGTGCCAGCAGTTCACAAGCAGGACAGGCCTATGGCTACACCTTC. Its protein product is CASSSQAGQAYGYTF.

This chain uses TRBV7-3 with TRBJ1-5; D is undetermined. V lost 1 base to trimming and J lost 7 bases, with 8 bases between them. CDR1 and CDR2 (germline): SGHTA, FQGTGA. This CDR3 has 13 residues. The CDR3 here is CASSLNNDQPQHF. In DNA, the CDR3 is TGTGCCAGCAGCTTAAACAATGACCAGCCCCAGCATTTT.

The V call is TRBV9, the J call TRBJ1-2, with unresolved D. With 0 bases removed from V and 0 bases from J, the gap between germline ends came to 9 bases. Germline assignment: CDR1 SGDLS and CDR2 YYNGEE. The CDR3 consists of 15 residues. Written as DNA, the CDR3 is TGTGCCAGCAGCGTAGAGGGTTCAGCTAACTATGGCTACACCTTC. Amino acid sequence: CASSVEGSANYGYTF.

The rearrangement uses TRBV28 and TRBJ2-7; possibly TRBD1 for D (6 bases). V was cut by 7 bases and J by 0 bases, with 25 bases left in between. The CDR3 totals 18 residues. The germline V gene encodes CDR1 MDHEN and CDR2 SYDVKM. CDR3 loop: CASIYTQGQLPSSYEQYF. Written as DNA, the CDR3 is TGTGCCAGCATATACACACAAGGACAGCTACCAAGCTCCTACGAGCAGTACTTC.

The chain joins TRBV7-2 to TRBJ1-1, with TRBD1 as a possible D gene (6 bases). The ends were cut back, 2 bases at V and 3 bases at J, with 10 bases in the middle. Germline CDR1 reads SGHTA; CDR2 reads FQGNSA. The CDR3 sequence is 14 residues long. The CDR3 bases are TGTGCCAGCAGCTTACGACCAGGGGACACTGAAGCTTTCTTT. Protein: CASSLRPGDTEAFF.

J is TRBJ1-4 and V is TRBV14, with D perhaps matching TRBD1 (6 bases). This CDR3 is 13 amino acids long. CDR1 SGHDN and CDR2 FVKESK come from the germline V gene. V dropped 4 bases and J dropped 8 bases, with 11 bases sitting between them. Here the CDR3 DNA reads TGTGCCAGCAGCCGGGGGCGAGGAGAAAAACTGTTTTTT. Amino acids: CASSRGRGEKLFF.

The chain uses TRBV7-8 and TRBJ1-1; a possible D gene is TRBD1 (6 bases). V was pared by 5 bases and J by 1 base, with 14 bases between. The CDR3 runs 15 residues. Germline CDR1 reads SGHVS; CDR2 reads FQNEAQ. The CDR3: CASSPPGAENTEAFF. As DNA, the CDR3 is TGTGCCAGCAGCCCGCCAGGGGCCGAGAACACTGAAGCTTTCTTT.

V and J are TRBV4-2 and TRBJ1-5, with no clear D. V dropped 1 base and J dropped 7 bases, with 11 bases sitting between them. The CDR3 has 14 amino acids. CDR1 is LGHNA and CDR2 is YNFKEQ in the germline V gene. In DNA, the CDR3 is TGTGCCAGCAGCCAAGGTCGGAGTGGGCAGCCCCAGCATTTT. Translated, it gives CASSQGRSGQPQHF.